This entry lists 20 T cell receptor beta chains sequenced from one sample in a study of blood T cell repertoires in COVID-19 (dated by TCRdb to the early 2020s). The library relied on the immunoSEQ multiplex PCR assay. TCRdb re-hosts the immuneACCESS table, in-frame sequences only. Its copies lack some clones; in the studies checked, an unresolved V gene accounts for under half of them, and the cause for the rest is not known. The sample table contains 150,000 to 200,000 clones; only one count was recorded for about 86% of them. The ten most abundant clones make up approximately 18% of the sample. Sequencing was done on a sample of peripheral blood. The receptors originated from a woman in her seventies who had recovered from COVID-19.

The rearrangement joins TRBV27 to TRBJ2-3; perhaps TRBD2 as D (5 bases). The CDR3 runs to 13 residues. V was clipped by 7 bases and J by 1 base, with 9 bases between them. Looked up from germline, CDR1 is MNHEY and CDR2 is SMNVEV (reference sequence). This chain's CDR3 is CASTGFGTDTQYF. In DNA, the CDR3 is TGTGCCAGCACGGGGTTCGGCACAGATACGCAGTATTTT.

The chain carries TRBV6-6 and TRBJ2-1, with 7 bases fitting TRBD2. CDR1 is MNHNY, CDR2 SVGAGI, per germline (reference sequence). The CDR3 has 13 amino acids. The V and J ends lost 10 bases and 2 bases, in that order; junction bases with no gene match: 5. CDR3 region: CATLAGAYNEQFF. CDR3 coding DNA: TGTGCCACCCTTGCGGGGGCCTACAATGAGCAGTTCTTC.

This sequence joins TRBV7-2 and TRBJ1-2; a possible D gene is TRBD1 (5 bases). V lost 1 base and J lost 8, with 14 bases in between. This CDR3 has 14 residues. Germline V gives CDR1 SGHTA, CDR2 FQGNSA. The CDR3 region is CASSLGLGASGYTF. CDR3 coding DNA: TGTGCCAGCAGCTTAGGGCTAGGGGCCTCGGGCTACACCTTC.

The chain carries TRBV6-6 and TRBJ2-2, with TRBD1 identical over 8 bases. The CDR3 length is 15 residues. Germline CDR1 is MNHNY and CDR2 is SVGAGI (reference sequence). Trimming took 2 bases from V and 6 from J; bases not matched to a gene: 5. The CDR3 DNA follows: TGTGCCAGCAGTTACCCAGGACAGGGTTCCGGGGAGCTGTTTTTT. It yields the protein CASSYPGQGSGELFF.

This chain links TRBV5-1 with TRBJ2-5, with TRBD2 matching 8 bases. V shed 10 bases, J shed 5 bases, and the junction held 10 bases outside the gene matches. The CDR3 runs to 13 residues. CDR1 and CDR2 from the germline V gene are SGHRS and YFSETQ. The CDR3 sequence is CAASGGGGETQYF. In DNA form, the CDR3 reads TGCGCCGCAAGCGGGGGCGGAGGGGAGACCCAGTACTTC.

The CDR3 here is CASSQDWRAAHTGELFF. CDR3 nucleotides: TGCGCCAGCAGCCAAGATTGGCGAGCGGCCCACACCGGGGAGCTGTTTTTT. The rearrangement joins TRBV4-3 to TRBJ2-2, with a tentative D call TRBD2 (5 bases). Germline CDR1 and CDR2: LGHNA and YSLEER. The V gene lost 0 bases and the J gene lost 3 bases, with 14 bases spanning the gap. The CDR3 has 17 amino acids.

The J gene is TRBJ1-1, the V gene TRBV5-4; a possible D gene is TRBD1 (5 bases). The V gene's germline CDR1 is SGHNT and CDR2 YYREEE (reference sequence). CDR3 length equals 16 residues. Trimming removed 9 bases from V and 1 base from J, with 22 bases in between. CDR3 residues: CATTVGTSRPNTEAFF. CDR3 coding DNA: TGTGCCACCACCGTCGGGACTTCACGACCGAACACTGAAGCTTTCTTT.

This clone was counted only a few times. The genes are TRBV7-2 and TRBJ2-7; 7 nucleotides match TRBD2. V gave up 5 bases and J gave up 3 bases; unmatched junction bases: 7. The germline V gene encodes CDR1 SGHTA and CDR2 FQGNSA. CDR3 length equals 14 residues. CDR3 in amino acids: CASSPGASGYEQYF. The CDR3, as DNA: TGTGCCAGCAGCCCTGGGGCTAGCGGCTACGAGCAGTACTTC.

CDR3 nucleotide sequence: TGTGCCAGCAGCTCGACTAGCGGGCAGGGCAATGAGCAGTTCTTC. This codes for CASSSTSGQGNEQFF. The chain couples TRBV11-2 to TRBJ2-1; 10 positions agree with TRBD2. J was trimmed by 6 bases and V by 4 bases; bases with no gene match: 6. The germline gives CDR1 SGHAT, CDR2 FQNNGV. This CDR3 contains 15 residues.

CDR3 bases: TGTGCCAGCAGCCAAGATGGTAGTGTGAGGACCGGGGAGCTGTTTTTT. Amino acid sequence: CASSQDGSVRTGELFF. The chain employs TRBV3-1 (or the pseudogene TRBV3-2) and TRBJ2-2, with unresolved D. The CDR3 is 16 residues long. CDR1 LGHDT and CDR2 YNNKEL come from the germline V gene (reference sequence). The V end was cut by 0 bases, the J end by 5 bases, with 13 bases between.

The chain recombines TRBV25-1 with TRBJ1-1; the match to TRBD1 covers 7 bases. The trim removed 7 bases at V and 3 bases at J, leaving 5 bases unmatched. Per the germline V gene, CDR1 is MGHDK and CDR2 is SYGVNS. CDR3 length: 13 residues. Here the CDR3 DNA reads TGTGCCAGCACCCTTACAGGGGACACTGAAGCTTTCTTT. It yields the protein CASTLTGDTEAFF.

The rearrangement joins TRBV5-1 to TRBJ2-7, with 8 bases lining up with TRBD2. With 7 bases clipped from V and 3 bases from J, the junction kept 9 bases outside the gene matches. Germline CDR1 and CDR2: SGHRS and YFSETQ. CDR3 length equals 14 residues. CDR3 coding DNA: TGCGCCAGCGCCCGGGGGCGGGGGGACTACGAGCAGTACTTC. This gives the protein CASARGRGDYEQYF.

The gene calls are TRBV7-6 and TRBJ2-7; 7 bases are shared with TRBD1. CDR3 size: 17 residues. With 5 bases clipped from V and 1 base from J, the junction kept 14 bases outside the gene matches. The V gene's germline CDR1 is SGHVS and CDR2 FNYEAQ. The CDR3 loop reads CASSPPQGGSRSYEQYF. The CDR3 coding sequence is TGTGCCAGCAGCCCCCCCCAAGGGGGCAGCCGATCCTACGAGCAGTACTTC.

The chain is built from TRBV20-1 and TRBJ2-1; 15 nucleotides match TRBD2. After removal of 3 bases from V and 10 bases from J, the junction contained 4 bases not matched to a gene. This CDR3 spans 14 amino acids. Germline assignment: CDR1 DFQATT and CDR2 SNEGSKA (reference sequence). For the CDR3, the DNA is TGCAGTGCTAGTAGGACTAGCGGGAGGGGGGAGCAGTTCTTC. It codes for CSASRTSGRGEQFF.

V is TRBV5-4 and J is TRBJ2-3; TRBD2 agrees at 11 bases. J gave up 0 bases and V 0 bases, and 0 bases lay outside the gene matches. The CDR3 sequence is 16 residues long. Germline loops: CDR1 SGHNT, CDR2 YYREEE (reference sequence). The CDR3 coding sequence is TGTGCCAGCAGCTTGGGACTAGCGGGAAGCACAGATACGCAGTATTTT. Protein sequence: CASSLGLAGSTDTQYF.

About this clone itself: The same CDR3 also results from other DNA sequences found in this sample. This chain joins TRBV5-1 and TRBJ1-4; D is perhaps TRBD1 (5 bases). The CDR3 spans 14 residues. The V and J ends lost 2 bases and 3 bases respectively, with 8 bases between them. Germline lookup yields CDR1 SGHRS and CDR2 YFSETQ. The CDR3, as DNA: TGCGCCAGCAGCTTTGGGGGGTCTAATGAAAAACTGTTTTTT. Its protein product is CASSFGGSNEKLFF.

This rearrangement joins TRBV7-9 to TRBJ2-2, with D perhaps TRBD2 (7 bases). Germline V CDR1 and CDR2: SEHNR, FQNEAQ (reference sequence). V was shortened by 0 bases and J by 4 bases, with 9 bases between the two germline ends. The CDR3 has 15 amino acids. CDR3 sequence (DNA): TGTGCCAGCAGCTTAGCGCGGGGGCCCACCGGGGAGCTGTTTTTT. This gives the protein CASSLARGPTGELFF.

The V gene is TRBV7-2, the J gene TRBJ1-2; 7 bases agree with TRBD1. The CDR3 has 15 amino acids. The germline V gene has CDR1 SGHTA and CDR2 FQGNSA. The V segment lost 5 bases and the J segment 5 bases; nucleotides outside the gene matches: 11. CDR3 sequence: CASSPRQGEWYGYTF. CDR3 nucleotides: TGTGCCAGCAGCCCTCGACAGGGCGAATGGTATGGCTACACCTTC.

There are a few counts of this clone. The rearrangement links TRBV12-2 to TRBJ2-1; the D call in the table, TRBD2, was not verified against the DNA. TRBV12-2 is deemed a pseudogene. The CDR3 runs 16 residues. CDR3 DNA sequence: TGTGCAAGTCGCTCCCGTGGGGGAGGACCGGGTGGTGAGCAGTTCTTC. Amino acids: CASRSRGGGPGGEQFF.

The chain links TRBV19 to TRBJ2-1; D perhaps matches TRBD1 (6 bases). V gave up 6 bases and J gave up 0 bases, with 12 bases separating them. The CDR3 covers 15 residues. Germline CDR1 LNHDA, CDR2 SQIVND (reference sequence). The DNA of the CDR3 is TGTGCCAGTAGCGACAGGTCCCGCTCCTACAATGAGCAGTTCTTC. Protein: CASSDRSRSYNEQFF.